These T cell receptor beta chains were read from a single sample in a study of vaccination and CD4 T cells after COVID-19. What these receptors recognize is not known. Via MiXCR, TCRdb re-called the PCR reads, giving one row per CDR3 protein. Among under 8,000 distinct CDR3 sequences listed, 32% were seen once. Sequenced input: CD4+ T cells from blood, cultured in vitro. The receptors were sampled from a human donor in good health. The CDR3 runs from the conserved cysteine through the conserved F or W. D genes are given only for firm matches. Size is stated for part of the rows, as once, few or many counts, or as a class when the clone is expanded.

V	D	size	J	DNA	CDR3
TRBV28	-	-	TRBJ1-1	TGTGCCAGCAGTCCCAGGGGAATGTCTGAAGCTTTCTTT	CASSPRGMSEAFF
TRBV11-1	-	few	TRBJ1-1	TGTGCCAGCAGCCACAGGGTGGACACTGAAGCTTTCTTT	CASSHRVDTEAFF
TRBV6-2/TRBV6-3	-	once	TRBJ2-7	TGTGACAGCAGCCGCCCGGCCACCTACGAGCAGTACTTC	CDSSRPATYEQYF
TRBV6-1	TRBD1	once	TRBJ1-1	TGTGCCAGCGGAAACAGGGGGGTTTGGGCTGAAGCTTTCTTT	CASGNRGVWAEAFF
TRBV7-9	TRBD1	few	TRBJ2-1	TGTGCCAGCAGCTTGGTCAGGGGGCCACTCAATGAGCAGTTCTTC	CASSLVRGPLNEQFF
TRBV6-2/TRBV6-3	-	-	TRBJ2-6	TGTGCCAGCAGTTATTACCCTCTAGGCTCTGGGGCCAACGTCCTGACTTTC	CASSYYPLGSGANVLTF
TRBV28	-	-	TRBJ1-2	TGTGCCAGCAGTATAGGGCCTCTTTACGGCTACACCTTC	CASSIGPLYGYTF
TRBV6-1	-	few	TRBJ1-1	TGTGCCAGCAGTGCTCCAACGAACACTGAAGCTTTCTTT	CASSAPTNTEAFF
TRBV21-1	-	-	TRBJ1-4	TGTGCCAGCAGCAAGGGACAGGGGGCTGAAAAACTGTTTTTT	CASSKGQGAEKLFF
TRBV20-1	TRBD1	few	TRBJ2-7	TGCAGTGCCGGGGACAGGGGACACTCCTACGAGCAGTACTTC	CSAGDRGHSYEQYF
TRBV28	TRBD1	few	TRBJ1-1	TGTGCCAGCAGCCTGGGACAGGGTCCCACTGAAGCTTTCTTT	CASSLGQGPTEAFF
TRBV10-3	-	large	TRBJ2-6	TGTGCCATCAGTGGGACAGTAGCTGGGGCCAACGTCCTGACTTTC	CAISGTVAGANVLTF